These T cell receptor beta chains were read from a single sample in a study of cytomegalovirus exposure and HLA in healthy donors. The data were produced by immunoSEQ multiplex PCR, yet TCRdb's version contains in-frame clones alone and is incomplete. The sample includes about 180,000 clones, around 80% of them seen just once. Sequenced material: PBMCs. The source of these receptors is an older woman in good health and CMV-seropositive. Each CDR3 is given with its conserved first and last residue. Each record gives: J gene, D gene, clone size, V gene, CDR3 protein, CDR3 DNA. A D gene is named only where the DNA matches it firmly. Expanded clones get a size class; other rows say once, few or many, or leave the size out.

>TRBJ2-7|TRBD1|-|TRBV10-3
CAISGMQGATYEQYF
TGTGCCATCAGTGGAATGCAGGGGGCCACCTACGAGCAGTACTTC
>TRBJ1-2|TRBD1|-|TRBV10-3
CAISLIKGFGTGLRGYTF
TGTGCCATCAGTTTGATTAAGGGATTCGGGACAGGGCTTCGAGGCTACACCTTC
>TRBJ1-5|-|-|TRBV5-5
CASSFSRRTTNNQPQHF
TGTGCCAGCAGCTTTTCCCGGCGGACAACGAACAATCAGCCCCAGCATTTT
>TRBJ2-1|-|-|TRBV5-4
CASSATYRVEQFF
TGTGCCAGCAGCGCAACGTACAGGGTTGAGCAGTTCTTC
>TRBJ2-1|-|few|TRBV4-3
CASSRHTTYNEQFF
TGCGCCAGCAGCCGTCATACTACCTACAATGAGCAGTTCTTC
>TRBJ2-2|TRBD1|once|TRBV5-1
CASSPGQGTNTGELFF
TGCGCCAGCAGCCCGGGACAGGGGACGAACACCGGGGAGCTGTTTTTT
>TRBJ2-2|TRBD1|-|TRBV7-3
CASRLDRVDGTGELFF
TGTGCCAGCAGGTTAGACAGGGTAGATGGCACCGGGGAGCTGTTTTTT
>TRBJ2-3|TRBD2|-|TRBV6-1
CASSELGGGTTDTQYF
TGTGCCAGCAGTGAATTGGGCGGGGGTACTACAGATACGCAGTATTTT
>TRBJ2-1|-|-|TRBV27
CASSLEGFRRNEQFF
TGTGCCAGCAGTTTGGAGGGGTTTCGTCGCAATGAGCAGTTCTTC
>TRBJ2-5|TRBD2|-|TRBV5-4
CASSLAGLAGEETQYF
TGTGCCAGCAGCTTGGCGGGACTAGCGGGAGAGGAGACCCAGTACTTC
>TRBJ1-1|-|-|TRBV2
CASSENPRVNTEAFF
TGTGCCAGCAGTGAAAACCCCAGGGTGAACACTGAAGCTTTCTTT
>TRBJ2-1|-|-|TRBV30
CLIGGSYNEQFF
TGTCTTATCGGAGGCTCCTACAATGAGCAGTTCTTC
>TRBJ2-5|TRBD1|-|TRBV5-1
CASSLQTGEETQYF
TGCGCCAGCAGCTTGCAGACAGGGGAAGAGACCCAGTACTTC
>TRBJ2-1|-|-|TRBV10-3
CATGQLNEQFF
TGTGCCACCGGACAGCTTAATGAGCAGTTCTTC
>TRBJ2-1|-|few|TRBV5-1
CASSRDLGGRDQFF
TGCGCCAGCAGCCGTGATTTGGGGGGACGGGATCAGTTCTTC
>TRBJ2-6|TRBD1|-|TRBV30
CAWSEQGAGANVLTF
TGTGCCTGGAGTGAGCAGGGGGCTGGGGCCAACGTCCTGACTTTC
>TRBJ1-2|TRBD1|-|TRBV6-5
CASSSRTGDHGYTF
TGTGCCAGCAGTTCTCGGACAGGAGACCATGGCTACACCTTC
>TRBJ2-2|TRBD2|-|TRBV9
CASSVVSGRAWDTGELFF
TGTGCCAGCAGCGTAGTTAGCGGGAGGGCCTGGGACACCGGGGAGCTGTTTTTT
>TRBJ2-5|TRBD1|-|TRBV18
CASSPDGQAPGKGQYF
TGTGCCAGCTCACCTGATGGACAGGCGCCCGGAAAGGGCCAGTACTTC
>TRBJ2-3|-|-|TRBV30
CAWSQGTDTQYF
TGTGCCTGGAGCCAGGGGACAGATACGCAGTATTTT
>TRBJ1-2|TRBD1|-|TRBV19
CASSIGTDRAYGYTF
TGTGCCAGTAGTATCGGGACGGACAGGGCCTATGGCTACACCTTC
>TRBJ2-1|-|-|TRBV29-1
CSVGGSNEQFF
TGCAGCGTTGGAGGGAGCAATGAGCAGTTCTTC
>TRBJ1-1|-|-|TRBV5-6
CASSPQKKGGANTEAFF
TGTGCCAGCAGCCCCCAGAAGAAGGGGGGGGCGAACACTGAAGCTTTCTTT
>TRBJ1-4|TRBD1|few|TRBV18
CASSPLPGTVNEKLFF
TGTGCCAGCTCACCCCTCCCCGGGACAGTAAATGAAAAACTGTTTTTT
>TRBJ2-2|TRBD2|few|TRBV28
CASSRFGLAGVGELFF
TGTGCCAGCTCACGTTTCGGACTAGCGGGAGTCGGGGAGCTGTTTTTT
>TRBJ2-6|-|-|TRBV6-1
CASSGQVSGANVLTF
TGTGCCAGCAGTGGACAGGTTTCCGGGGCCAACGTCCTGACTTTC
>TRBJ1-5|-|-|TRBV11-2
CASSLDSGGAGQPQHF
TGTGCCAGCAGCTTAGATAGCGGGGGGGCCGGTCAGCCCCAGCATTTT
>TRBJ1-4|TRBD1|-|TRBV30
CAWSPPGQGFGKLFF
TGTGCCTGGAGTCCCCCGGGACAGGGTTTCGGAAAACTGTTTTTT
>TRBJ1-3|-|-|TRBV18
CASSPRATSGNTIYF
TGTGCCAGCTCACCACGGGCTACCTCTGGAAACACCATATATTTT
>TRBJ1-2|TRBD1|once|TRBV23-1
CASSPDRVSGYTF
TGCGCCAGCAGCCCGGACAGGGTGTCCGGCTACACCTTC
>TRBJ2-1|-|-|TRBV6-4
CASSESRAGEQFF
TGTGCCAGCAGTGAGTCCAGGGCAGGTGAGCAGTTCTTC
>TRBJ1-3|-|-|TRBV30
CAWSTRVGSSGNTIYF
TGTGCCTGGAGTACCAGGGTAGGATCCTCTGGAAACACCATATATTTT
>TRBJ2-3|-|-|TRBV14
CASSSGAQGGSSTDTQYF
TGTGCCAGCAGTTCGGGGGCTCAAGGGGGCTCTAGCACAGATACGCAGTATTTT
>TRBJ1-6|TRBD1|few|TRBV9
CASSPSTGGPNSPLHF
TGTGCCAGCAGCCCGAGCACAGGGGGCCCTAATTCACCCCTCCACTTT
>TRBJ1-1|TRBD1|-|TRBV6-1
CASSRDRNTEAFF
TGTGCCAGCAGCCGGGACAGGAACACTGAAGCTTTCTTT
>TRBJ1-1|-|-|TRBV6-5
CASSYSGNMNTEAFF
TGTGCCAGCAGTTACTCGGGCAACATGAACACTGAAGCTTTCTTT
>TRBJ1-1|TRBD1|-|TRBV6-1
CASTDTDRGNTEAFF
TGTGCCAGCACCGATACTGACAGGGGCAACACTGAAGCTTTCTTT
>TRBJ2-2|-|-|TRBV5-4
CASSKDSTGELFF
TGTGCCAGCAGCAAAGACAGCACCGGGGAGCTGTTTTTT
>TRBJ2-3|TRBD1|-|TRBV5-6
CASSPPGQGADTQYF
TGTGCCAGCAGCCCACCGGGACAGGGGGCAGATACGCAGTATTTT
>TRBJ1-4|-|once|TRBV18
CASSPRGVGEKLFF
TGTGCCAGCTCACCACGGGGAGTCGGGGAAAAACTGTTTTTT
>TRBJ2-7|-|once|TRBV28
CASSLKQARAYEQYF
TGTGCCAGCAGTTTAAAGCAGGCCAGGGCCTACGAGCAGTACTTC
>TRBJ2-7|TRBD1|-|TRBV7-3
CASSHGTAYEQYF
TGTGCCAGCAGCCACGGGACAGCCTACGAGCAGTACTTC
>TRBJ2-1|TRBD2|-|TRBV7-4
CASSLTREGYNEQFF
TGTGCCAGCAGCTTAACCCGGGAGGGGTACAATGAGCAGTTCTTC
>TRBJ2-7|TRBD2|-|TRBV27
CASSVTSGSFPYEQYF
TGTGCCAGCAGTGTAACTAGCGGGAGTTTTCCCTACGAGCAGTACTTC
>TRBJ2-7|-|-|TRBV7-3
CASSPKTGYEQYF
TGTGCCAGCAGCCCCAAAACGGGCTACGAGCAGTACTTC
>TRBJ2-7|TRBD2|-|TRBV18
CASSQWEGTDYEQYF
TGTGCCAGCTCACAATGGGAGGGCACGGACTACGAGCAGTACTTC
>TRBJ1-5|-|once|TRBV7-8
CASSFQGWGNQPQHF
TGTGCCAGCAGCTTCCAGGGTTGGGGCAATCAGCCCCAGCATTTT
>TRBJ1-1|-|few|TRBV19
CASSQDSMVGITEAFF
TGTGCCAGTAGTCAAGACAGCATGGTCGGTATCACTGAAGCTTTCTTT
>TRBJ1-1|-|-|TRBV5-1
CASSLLAGANTEAFF
TGCGCCAGCAGCTTGCTTGCAGGTGCGAACACTGAAGCTTTCTTT
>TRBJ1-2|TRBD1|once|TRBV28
CASSLGTVYGYTF
TGTGCCAGCAGTTTAGGGACAGTTTATGGCTACACCTTC
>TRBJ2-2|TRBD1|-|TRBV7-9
CASSSKSGQGQKNTGELFF
TGTGCCAGCAGCTCTAAGTCCGGCCAGGGACAGAAGAACACCGGGGAGCTGTTTTTT
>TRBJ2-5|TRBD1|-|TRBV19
CASSIMLQGAQETQYF
TGTGCCAGTAGTATTATGTTGCAGGGGGCCCAAGAGACCCAGTACTTC